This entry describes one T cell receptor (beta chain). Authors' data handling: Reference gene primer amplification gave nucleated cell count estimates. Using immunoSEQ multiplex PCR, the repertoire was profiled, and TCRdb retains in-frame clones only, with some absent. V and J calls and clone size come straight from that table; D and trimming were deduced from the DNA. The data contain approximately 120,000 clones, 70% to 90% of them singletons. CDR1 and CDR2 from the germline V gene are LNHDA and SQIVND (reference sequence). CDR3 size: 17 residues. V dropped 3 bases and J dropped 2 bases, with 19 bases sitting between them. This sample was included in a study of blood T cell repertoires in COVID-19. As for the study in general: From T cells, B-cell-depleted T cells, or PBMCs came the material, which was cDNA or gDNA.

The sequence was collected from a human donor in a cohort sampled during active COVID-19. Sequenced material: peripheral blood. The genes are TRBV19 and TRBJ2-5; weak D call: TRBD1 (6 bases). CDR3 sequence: CASSMNGRGSGQETQYF. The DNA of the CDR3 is TGTGCCAGTAGTATGAATGGAAGGGGGTCTGGGCAAGAGACCCAGTACTTC.